The rows below give T cell receptor beta chains drawn from one sample of a study of blood T cell repertoires in COVID-19. The method was immunoSEQ multiplex PCR; TCRdb's version includes in-frame clones alone and lacks a portion of them. The sample consists of about 200,000 clones, roughly four fifths of them appearing once. The sequenced material came from peripheral blood. These receptors all stem from a woman aged 40 to 50 with active or convalescent COVID-19. Each CDR3 is given with its conserved first and last residue. Fields, in order: J gene, clone size, V gene, D gene, CDR3 DNA, CDR3 protein. A D gene is named only where the DNA matches it firmly. Clone size is shown for a subset of rows, as once, few, many or a class of expanded clone.

J: TRBJ2-7; size: .; V: TRBV18; D: .; DNA: TGTGCCAGCTCACGGGGACAAGGAGCCTCCTACGAGCAGTACTTC; CDR3: CASSRGQGASYEQYF
J: TRBJ2-7; size: .; V: TRBV2; D: .; DNA: TGTGCCAGCAGTGAAGACAGGCTATCCTACGAGCAGTACTTC; CDR3: CASSEDRLSYEQYF
J: TRBJ1-4; size: .; V: TRBV30; D: .; DNA: TGTGCCTGGAGTACTTATGGGCAGGAAAAACTGTTTTTT; CDR3: CAWSTYGQEKLFF
J: TRBJ2-1; size: .; V: TRBV4-2; D: TRBD2; DNA: TGTGCCAGCAGCCAAGAGGGGACTAGCGGGTCCACCGAGTTCTTC; CDR3: CASSQEGTSGSTEFF
J: TRBJ1-5; size: once; V: TRBV24-1; D: .; DNA: TGTGCCACCAGCAACAGGTGGGTGAGCAATCAGCCCCAGCATTTT; CDR3: CATSNRWVSNQPQHF
J: TRBJ2-1; size: .; V: TRBV3-1/TRBV3-2; D: .; DNA: TGTGCCAGCAGCCAAGTGACAGCTTCCTACAATGAGCAGTTCTTC; CDR3: CASSQVTASYNEQFF
J: TRBJ2-3; size: few; V: TRBV27; D: TRBD1; DNA: TGTGCCAGCAGTCCTTTGGGGGACAGGGGCGCGTCCCCGCAGTATTTT; CDR3: CASSPLGDRGASPQYF
J: TRBJ2-7; size: .; V: TRBV7-8; D: .; DNA: TGTGCCAGCAGCCTCCTGGGAGGCACCTACGAGCAGTACTTC; CDR3: CASSLLGGTYEQYF
J: TRBJ1-2; size: .; V: TRBV11-1; D: TRBD1; DNA: TGTGCCAGCAGTCGAAAGACAGGGTCGAGTGGCTACACCTTC; CDR3: CASSRKTGSSGYTF
J: TRBJ1-5; size: .; V: TRBV28; D: .; DNA: TGTGCCAGCAGTTATCCGCAGGGTCGCAATCAGCCCCAGCATTTT; CDR3: CASSYPQGRNQPQHF
J: TRBJ2-5; size: .; V: TRBV28; D: .; DNA: TGTGCCAGCACTAGTCCCGGAATCCTCCAAGAGACCCAGTACTTC; CDR3: CASTSPGILQETQYF
J: TRBJ1-2; size: .; V: TRBV3-1/TRBV3-2; D: TRBD1; DNA: TGTGCCAGCAGCCCGGGACAGGGGGTTACCTATGGCTACACCTTC; CDR3: CASSPGQGVTYGYTF
J: TRBJ1-1; size: few; V: TRBV28; D: .; DNA: TGTGCCAGCACCTTTTACACTGAAGCTTTCTTT; CDR3: CASTFYTEAFF
J: TRBJ1-2; size: .; V: TRBV28; D: TRBD1; DNA: TGTGCCAGCAGTGCCACCCCGGGACAGGGCTTAAAAGTCACCTTC; CDR3: CASSATPGQGLKVTF
J: TRBJ2-2; size: .; V: TRBV3-1/TRBV3-2; D: TRBD1; DNA: TGTGCCAGCAGCCTAGGGACAGGGGAAACCGGGGAGCTGTTTTTT; CDR3: CASSLGTGETGELFF
J: TRBJ1-3; size: few; V: TRBV11-3; D: .; DNA: TGTGCCAGCAGCTTAGAGTCCTACAGGGCCTCTGGAAACACCATATATTTT; CDR3: CASSLESYRASGNTIYF
J: TRBJ2-5; size: .; V: TRBV5-1; D: TRBD1; DNA: TGCGCCAGCAGCTTGCTGCGGACAGGGGGCCAAGAGACCCAGTACTTC; CDR3: CASSLLRTGGQETQYF
J: TRBJ2-7; size: .; V: TRBV7-3; D: TRBD2; DNA: TGTGCCAGCAGCTTATTGGCGGGGGGCCACGAGCAGTACTTC; CDR3: CASSLLAGGHEQYF
J: TRBJ1-2; size: once; V: TRBV25-1; D: .; DNA: TGTGCCAGCAGTGAATGGGGGGCTAACTATGGCTACACCTTC; CDR3: CASSEWGANYGYTF
J: TRBJ1-3; size: once; V: TRBV7-2; D: .; DNA: TGTGCCAGCAGCCCACAGGGTCCGGTTGGAAACACCATATATTTT; CDR3: CASSPQGPVGNTIYF
J: TRBJ1-4; size: .; V: TRBV9; D: .; DNA: TGTGCCAGCAGCGGTGGGCCTAGGGGTGGCGAAAAACTGTTTTTT; CDR3: CASSGGPRGGEKLFF
J: TRBJ1-3; size: many; V: TRBV2; D: TRBD1; DNA: TGTGCCAGCAGTGTTGACAGGGGGCCTGGAAACACCATATATTTT; CDR3: CASSVDRGPGNTIYF
J: TRBJ1-1; size: few; V: TRBV4-1; D: .; DNA: TGCGCCAGCAGCCAAGATCCGATAGAGGCTGAAGCTTTCTTT; CDR3: CASSQDPIEAEAFF
J: TRBJ2-2; size: .; V: TRBV11-3; D: .; DNA: TGTGCCAGCAGCTCCCCTCAGACAGGGAACACCGGGGAGCTGTTTTTT; CDR3: CASSSPQTGNTGELFF
J: TRBJ1-6; size: few; V: TRBV4-2; D: TRBD1; DNA: TGTGCCAGCAGCCCCGGACAGGGGAATTCACCCCTCCACTTT; CDR3: CASSPGQGNSPLHF
J: TRBJ2-1; size: .; V: TRBV27; D: TRBD2; DNA: TGTGCCAGCAGTTTATTTGGCGGGAGATCGTATGAGCAGTTCTTC; CDR3: CASSLFGGRSYEQFF
J: TRBJ2-3; size: .; V: TRBV19; D: .; DNA: TGTGCCAGTAGTTGGGGTGGCGGGGGCACAGATACGCAGTATTTT; CDR3: CASSWGGGGTDTQYF
J: TRBJ1-2; size: .; V: TRBV21-1; D: .; DNA: TGTGCCAGCAGCAACATCCCGGGACAGGGGATTTATGGCTACACCTTC; CDR3: CASSNIPGQGIYGYTF
J: TRBJ2-2; size: .; V: TRBV18; D: TRBD1; DNA: TGTGCCACCAATGACAGGGGTGCCACCGGGGAGCTGTTTTTT; CDR3: CATNDRGATGELFF
J: TRBJ1-5; size: .; V: TRBV18; D: TRBD1; DNA: TGTGCCAGCTCATCTCTTGACAGGGGAGGTCAGCCCCAGCATTTT; CDR3: CASSSLDRGGQPQHF
J: TRBJ1-2; size: .; V: TRBV3-1/TRBV3-2; D: .; DNA: TGTGCCAGCAGCCAAGATCCGAGAGCTGGCTACACCTTC; CDR3: CASSQDPRAGYTF
J: TRBJ2-5; size: .; V: TRBV2; D: TRBD1; DNA: TGTGCCAGCAACAGCAGACAGGGTCAGACCCAGTACTTC; CDR3: CASNSRQGQTQYF
J: TRBJ1-2; size: .; V: TRBV7-2; D: .; DNA: TGTGCCAGCAGCTTAGCCGGAGGACGGGGTTATGGCTACACCTTC; CDR3: CASSLAGGRGYGYTF
J: TRBJ2-7; size: .; V: TRBV6-5; D: TRBD1; DNA: TGTGCCAGCAGTTCCAACAGGGGGAGGTACGAGCAGTACTTC; CDR3: CASSSNRGRYEQYF
J: TRBJ1-2; size: .; V: TRBV20-1; D: .; DNA: TGCAGTGCTAGGGGGCTTGGCTACACCTTC; CDR3: CSARGLGYTF
J: TRBJ2-1; size: .; V: TRBV28; D: TRBD2; DNA: TGTGCCAGCAACCCTATGCGACTAGCGGGAGGTGGTGAGCAGTTCTTC; CDR3: CASNPMRLAGGGEQFF
J: TRBJ2-6; size: .; V: TRBV19; D: .; DNA: TGTGCCAGTAGTTTGGGAGGCAGCAGCTCTGGGGCCAACGTCCTGACTTTC; CDR3: CASSLGGSSSGANVLTF
J: TRBJ2-1; size: .; V: TRBV12-5; D: TRBD2; DNA: TGTGCTAGTGCCCTGGGGGGGTACGGACTAGCGGGCAATGAGCAGTTCTTC; CDR3: CASALGGYGLAGNEQFF
J: TRBJ2-3; size: .; V: TRBV4-3; D: .; DNA: TGCGCCAGCAGCCAAGATCTAATAGGGCGAGCGGCAGATACGCAGTATTTT; CDR3: CASSQDLIGRAADTQYF
J: TRBJ2-1; size: once; V: TRBV4-2; D: TRBD1; DNA: TGTGCCAGCAGCCAAGTGGACAGGCCCTCTTACAATGAGCAGTTCTTC; CDR3: CASSQVDRPSYNEQFF